The rows below give T cell receptor beta chains drawn from one sample of a study of shared clonotypes between healthy human individuals. Repertoires were generated with immunoSEQ multiplex PCR, while TCRdb's copy carries only in-frame clones and drops some. Among just over 2,000,000 clones listed, 85% to 95% were seen once. The sample consisted of naive CD4+ T cells sorted from blood. The source is a man in his late teens or twenties in good health. Both conserved end residues are part of each CDR3. D genes are given only for firm matches.

d_call j_call v_call cdr3_aa cdr3_nt
. TRBJ2-2 TRBV4-2 CASSQGRGSGGELFF TGTGCCAGCAGCCAAGGGCGGGGATCTGGCGGGGAGCTGTTTTTT
. TRBJ1-5 TRBV28 CASSLGPTFDQPQHF TGTGCCAGCAGTTTAGGCCCGACATTCGATCAGCCCCAGCATTTT
TRBD2 TRBJ2-7 TRBV6-6 CASSYQGLAHEQYF TGTGCCAGCAGTTACCAGGGACTAGCGCACGAGCAGTACTTC
. TRBJ2-7 TRBV10-3 CAISEVLNSYEQYF TGTGCCATCAGTGAAGTGCTAAACTCCTACGAGCAGTACTTC
TRBD1 TRBJ2-5 TRBV5-4 CASGQGGETQYF TGTGCCAGCGGACAGGGTGGAGAGACCCAGTACTTC
. TRBJ2-3 TRBV6-6 CAIRGSRQLTDTQYF TGTGCCATCCGGGGTTCCCGACAGCTCACAGATACGCAGTATTTT
. TRBJ1-5 TRBV2 CASRGTGWNQPQHF TGTGCCAGCAGGGGTACAGGGTGGAATCAGCCCCAGCATTTT
. TRBJ1-5 TRBV2 CASATGGGNQPQHF TGTGCCAGCGCCACGGGCGGGGGCAATCAGCCCCAGCATTTT
TRBD1 TRBJ1-2 TRBV5-4 CASSSASNRGHEGYTF TGTGCCAGCAGCTCCGCTTCCAACAGGGGGCATGAGGGCTACACCTTC
. TRBJ1-2 TRBV30 CAWSVQVDYTF TGTGCCTGGAGTGTACAGGTGGACTACACCTTC
. TRBJ2-1 TRBV28 CASSLPQAAYNEQFF TGTGCCAGCAGTTTACCCCAGGCAGCTTACAATGAGCAGTTCTTC
. TRBJ1-1 TRBV6-5 CASSKQGGTEAFF TGTGCCAGCAGTAAACAGGGTGGGACTGAAGCTTTCTTT
TRBD2 TRBJ2-7 TRBV2 CASGLAGGAYEQYF TGTGCCAGCGGACTAGCGGGGGGTGCCTACGAGCAGTACTTC
TRBD1 TRBJ2-7 TRBV5-4 CASSLPGTVYEQYF TGTGCCAGCAGCTTGCCCGGGACAGTCTACGAGCAGTACTTC
. TRBJ2-2 TRBV10-3 CAISDTDNGELFF TGTGCCATCAGTGATACAGACAACGGGGAGCTGTTTTTT
TRBD2 TRBJ2-1 TRBV7-9 CASSRNWRGENEQFF TGTGCCAGCAGCCGTAATTGGCGGGGGGAGAATGAGCAGTTCTTC
. TRBJ1-6 TRBV19 CASSISNSPLHF TGTGCCAGTAGTATAAGTAATTCACCCCTCCACTTT
. TRBJ2-7 TRBV5-1 CASSLALSYEQYF TGCGCCAGCAGCTTGGCCTTGTCCTACGAGCAGTACTTC
. TRBJ2-7 TRBV9 CASSSTGKQYF TGTGCCAGCAGCTCAACAGGGAAGCAGTACTTC
. TRBJ2-3 TRBV5-4 CASSGNHSTDTQYF TGTGCCAGCAGCGGCAACCATAGCACAGATACGCAGTATTTT
TRBD2 TRBJ2-7 TRBV5-4 CASTPHGLAGGEYF TGTGCCAGCACTCCCCACGGGCTAGCGGGAGGTGAGTACTTC
TRBD2 TRBJ2-1 TRBV2 CASSAGTSNEQFF TGTGCCAGCAGCGCCGGGACTAGCAATGAGCAGTTCTTC
. TRBJ1-5 TRBV2 CASKGNNQPQHF TGTGCCAGCAAGGGCAACAATCAGCCCCAGCATTTT
. TRBJ2-3 TRBV19 CASSTREFPTDTQYF TGTGCCAGTAGTACACGGGAATTCCCCACAGATACGCAGTATTTT